This T cell receptor (beta chain) was captured in a study of blood T cell repertoires in COVID-19. Study context: The United States, Italy and Spain were the sources of the acute and convalescent COVID-19 samples. Sources were T cells, B-cell-depleted T cells, or PBMCs; the material itself was cDNA or gDNA.

Enrollment of patients from Seattle took place during active infection, with longitudinal follow-up. Authors' methods: Estimates of nucleated cell counts were drawn from the amplification of reference gene primers. Measured with immunoSEQ multiplex PCR; TCRdb has only the in-frame clones, and not every one. Clone size and V and J calls were adopted from that table, with D and trimming inferred from the DNA. The sample includes 200,000 to 300,000 clones, around 81% of them seen just once. Sequenced sample: peripheral blood. This receptor was identified in a woman aged 80 or older with COVID-19, enrolled during active disease.

CDR3 sequence (DNA): TGTGCCAGCAGTTACTCGTTGGGGGCATCACCCCTCCACTTT. Translating it yields CASSYSLGASPLHF. V usage is TRBV6-5 and J usage is TRBJ1-6; a weak D match, TRBD1 (6 bases). V was clipped by 0 bases and J by 10 bases, with 10 bases between them. CDR1 is MNHEY and CDR2 is SVGAGI in the germline V gene. The CDR3 contains 14 residues.